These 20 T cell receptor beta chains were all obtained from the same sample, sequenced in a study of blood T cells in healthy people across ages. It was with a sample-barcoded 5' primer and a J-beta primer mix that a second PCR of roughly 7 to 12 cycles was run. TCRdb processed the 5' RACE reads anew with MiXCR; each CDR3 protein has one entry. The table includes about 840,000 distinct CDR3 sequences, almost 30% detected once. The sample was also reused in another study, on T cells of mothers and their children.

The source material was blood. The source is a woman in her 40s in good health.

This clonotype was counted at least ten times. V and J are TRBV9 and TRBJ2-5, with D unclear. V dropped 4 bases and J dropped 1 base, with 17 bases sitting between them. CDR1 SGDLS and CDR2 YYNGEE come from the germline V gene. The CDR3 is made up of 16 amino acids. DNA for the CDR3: TGTGCCAGCAGCCCCCAAACAGATATTCGCCAAGAGACCCAGTACTTC. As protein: CASSPQTDIRQETQYF.

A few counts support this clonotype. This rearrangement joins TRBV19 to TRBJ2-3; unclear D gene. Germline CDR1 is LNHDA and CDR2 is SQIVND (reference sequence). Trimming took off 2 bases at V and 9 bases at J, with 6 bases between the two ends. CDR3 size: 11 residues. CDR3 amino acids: CASSISGTQYF. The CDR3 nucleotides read TGTGCCAGTAGTATATCTGGGACGCAGTATTTT.

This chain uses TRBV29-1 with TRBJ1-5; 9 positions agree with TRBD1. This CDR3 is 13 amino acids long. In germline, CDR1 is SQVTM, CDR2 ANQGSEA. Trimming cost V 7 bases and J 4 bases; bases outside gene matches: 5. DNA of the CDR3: TGCAGCGCTCAACAGGGGGCAAATCAGCCCCAGCATTTT. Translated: CSAQQGANQPQHF. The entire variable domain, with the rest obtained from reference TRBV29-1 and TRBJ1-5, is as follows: SAVISQKPSRDICQRGTSLTIQCQVDSQVTMMFWYRQQPGQSLTLIATANQGSEATYESGFVIDKFPISRPNLTFSTLTVSNMSPEDSSIYLCSAQQGANQPQHFGDGTRLSIL.

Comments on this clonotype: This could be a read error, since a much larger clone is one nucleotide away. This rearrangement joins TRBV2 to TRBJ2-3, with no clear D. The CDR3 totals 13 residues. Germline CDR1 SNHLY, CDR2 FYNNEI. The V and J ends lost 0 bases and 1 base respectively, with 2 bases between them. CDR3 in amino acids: CASSEARTDTQYF. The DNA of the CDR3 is TGTGCCAGCAGTGAAGCGCGCACAGATACGCAGTATTTT.

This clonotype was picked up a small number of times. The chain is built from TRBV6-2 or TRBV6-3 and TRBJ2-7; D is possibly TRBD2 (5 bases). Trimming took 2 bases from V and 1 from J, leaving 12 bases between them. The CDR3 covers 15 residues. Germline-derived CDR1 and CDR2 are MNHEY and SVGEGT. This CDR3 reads CASSYGLASSYEQYF. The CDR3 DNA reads TGTGCCAGCAGTTACGGGCTAGCTTCTTCCTACGAGCAGTACTTC.

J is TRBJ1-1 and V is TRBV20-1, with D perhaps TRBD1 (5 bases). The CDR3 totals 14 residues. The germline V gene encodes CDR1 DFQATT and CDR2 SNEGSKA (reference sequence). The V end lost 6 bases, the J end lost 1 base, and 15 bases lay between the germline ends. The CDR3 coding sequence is TGCAGTGCCGTTCGGGGGTTGGGGAACACTGAAGCTTTCTTT. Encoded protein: CSAVRGLGNTEAFF.

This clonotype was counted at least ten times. CDR3: CASSQDRASGGPTLYEQYF. CDR3 coding DNA: TGCGCCAGCAGCCAAGATCGAGCTAGCGGGGGGCCGACCCTCTACGAGCAGTACTTC. The chain has TRBV4-1 and TRBJ2-7; 11 nucleotides line up with TRBD2. Germline trimming cut 0 bases from V and 3 bases from J; bases unmatched to any gene: 13. Germline V gene data show CDR1 as MGHRA and CDR2 as YSYEKL. The CDR3 loop spans 19 amino acids.

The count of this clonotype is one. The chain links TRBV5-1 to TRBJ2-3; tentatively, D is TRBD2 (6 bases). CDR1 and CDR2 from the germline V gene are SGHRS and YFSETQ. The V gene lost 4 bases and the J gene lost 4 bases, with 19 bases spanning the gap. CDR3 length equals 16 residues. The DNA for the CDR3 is TGCGCCAGCAGCCTTGCTTTGAGCGGCGGGGCAGATACGCAGTATTTT. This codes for CASSLALSGGADTQYF.

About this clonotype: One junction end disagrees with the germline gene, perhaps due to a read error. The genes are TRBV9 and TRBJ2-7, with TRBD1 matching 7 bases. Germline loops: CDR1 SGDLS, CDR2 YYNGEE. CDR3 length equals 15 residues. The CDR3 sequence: CAGSARQGYSYEQYF. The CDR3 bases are TGTGCCGGCAGCGCCCGACAGGGTTACTCCTACGAGCAGTACTTC. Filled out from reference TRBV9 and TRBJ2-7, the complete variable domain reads DSGVTQTPKHLITATGQRVTLRCSPRSGDLSVYWYQQSLDQGLQFLIQYYNGEERAKGNILERFSAQQFPDLHSELNLSSLELGDSALYFCAGSARQGYSYEQYFGPGTRLTVT.

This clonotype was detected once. The CDR3 loop is CAISGGTGGLACNEQFF. As DNA, the CDR3 is TGTGCCATCAGTGGAGGGACAGGAGGGCTTGCTTGCAATGAGCAGTTCTTC. The rearrangement joins TRBV10-3 to TRBJ2-1; TRBD1 matches 8 bases. The CDR3 extends over 17 amino acids. CDR1 and CDR2 from the germline V gene are ENHRY and SYGVKD. V lost 4 bases, J lost 6 bases, and 14 bases stayed unmatched.

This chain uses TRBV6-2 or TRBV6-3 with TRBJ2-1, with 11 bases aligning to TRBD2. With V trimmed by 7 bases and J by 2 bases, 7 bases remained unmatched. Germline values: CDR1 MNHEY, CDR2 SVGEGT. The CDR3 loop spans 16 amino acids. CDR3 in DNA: TGTGCCAGCATTTCCTTAGCGGGGGGGACCTACAATGAGCAGTTCTTC. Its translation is CASISLAGGTYNEQFF.

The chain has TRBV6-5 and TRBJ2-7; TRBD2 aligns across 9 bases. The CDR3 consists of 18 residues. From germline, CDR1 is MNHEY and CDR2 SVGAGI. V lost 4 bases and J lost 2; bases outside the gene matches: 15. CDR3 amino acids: CASSLREGRGPSTYEQYF. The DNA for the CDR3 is TGTGCCAGCAGTTTGCGGGAGGGGAGGGGGCCAAGCACCTACGAGCAGTACTTC.

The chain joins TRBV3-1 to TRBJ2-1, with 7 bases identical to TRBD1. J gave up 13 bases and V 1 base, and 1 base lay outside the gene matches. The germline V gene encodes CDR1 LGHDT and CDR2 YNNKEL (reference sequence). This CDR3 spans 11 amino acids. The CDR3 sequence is CASSQGQGQFF. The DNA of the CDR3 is TGTGCCAGCAGCCAAGGACAGGGACAGTTCTTC.

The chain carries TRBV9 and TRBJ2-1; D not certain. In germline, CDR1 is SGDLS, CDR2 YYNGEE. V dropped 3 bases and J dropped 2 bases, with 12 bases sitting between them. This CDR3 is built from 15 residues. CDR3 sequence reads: CASSGGGSTYNEQFF. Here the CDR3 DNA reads TGTGCCAGCAGCGGAGGCGGTTCAACCTACAATGAGCAGTTCTTC. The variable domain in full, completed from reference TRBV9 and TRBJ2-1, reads DSGVTQTPKHLITATGQRVTLRCSPRSGDLSVYWYQQSLDQGLQFLIQYYNGEERAKGNILERFSAQQFPDLHSELNLSSLELGDSALYFCASSGGGSTYNEQFFGPGTRLTVL.

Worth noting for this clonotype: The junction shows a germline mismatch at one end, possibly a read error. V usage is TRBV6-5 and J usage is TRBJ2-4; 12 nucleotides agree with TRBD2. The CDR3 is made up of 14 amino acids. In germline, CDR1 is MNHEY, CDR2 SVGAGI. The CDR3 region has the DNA TGTGCCAGCAAAAGGACTAGCGGGACAAACGTTCAGTACTTC. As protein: CASKRTSGTNVQYF.

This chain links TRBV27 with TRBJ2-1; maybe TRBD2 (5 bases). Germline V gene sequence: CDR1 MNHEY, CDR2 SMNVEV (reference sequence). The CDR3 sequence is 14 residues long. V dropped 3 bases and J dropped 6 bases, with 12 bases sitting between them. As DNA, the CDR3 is TGTGCCAGCAGTTTTGAGAAGGCGGGCAATGAGCAGTTCTTC. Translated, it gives CASSFEKAGNEQFF.

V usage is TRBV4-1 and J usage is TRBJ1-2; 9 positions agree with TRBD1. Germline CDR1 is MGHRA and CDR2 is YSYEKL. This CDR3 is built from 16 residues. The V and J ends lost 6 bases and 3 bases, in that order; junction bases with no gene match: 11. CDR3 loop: CASSDPGQGWYYGYTF. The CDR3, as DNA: TGCGCCAGCAGTGACCCGGGACAGGGATGGTACTATGGCTACACCTTC.

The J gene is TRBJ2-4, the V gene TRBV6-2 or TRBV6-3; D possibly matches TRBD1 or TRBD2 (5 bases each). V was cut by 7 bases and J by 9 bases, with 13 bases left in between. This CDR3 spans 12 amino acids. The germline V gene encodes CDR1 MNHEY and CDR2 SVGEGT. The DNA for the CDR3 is TGTGCCAGCACGGCGTCTGGGGGCATTCAGTACTTC. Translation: CASTASGGIQYF.

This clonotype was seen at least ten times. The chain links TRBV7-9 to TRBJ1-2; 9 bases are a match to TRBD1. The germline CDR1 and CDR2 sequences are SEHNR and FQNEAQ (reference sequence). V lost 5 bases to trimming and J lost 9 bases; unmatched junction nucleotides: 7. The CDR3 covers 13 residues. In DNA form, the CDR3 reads TGTGCCAGCAGCCCATGGACAGGGGATAGCTACACCTTC. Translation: CASSPWTGDSYTF. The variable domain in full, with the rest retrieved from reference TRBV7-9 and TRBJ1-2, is DTGVSQNPRHKITKRGQNVTFRCDPISEHNRLYWYRQTLGQGPEFLTYFQNEAQLEKSRLLSDRFSAERPKGSFSTLEIQRTEQGDSAMYLCASSPWTGDSYTFGSGTRLTVV.

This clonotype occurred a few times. This CDR3 is CASSLAIANTGELFF. The CDR3 coding sequence is TGCGCCAGCAGCTTGGCCATCGCGAACACCGGGGAGCTGTTTTTT. This chain links TRBV5-1 with TRBJ2-2; no firm D call. The germline CDR1 and CDR2 sequences are SGHRS and YFSETQ. Trimming shortened V by 0 bases and J by 0 bases, and 6 bases separated the two germline ends. The CDR3 contains 15 residues.